The present T cell receptor beta chain was sequenced within a study of T cell responses to AZD1222 COVID-19 vaccine. V lost 3 bases and J lost 5; bases outside the gene matches: 10. Germline CDR1 SGHNT, CDR2 YYREEE (reference sequence). The CDR3 covers 15 residues. Clones were sequenced by immunoSEQ multiplex PCR, and TCRdb holds only the in-frame ones, with some missing. The table has 96,000 or so clones, roughly nine tenths seen once. Broader study findings: Spike-specific TCR breadth and depth both grew after two AZD1222 doses. Donors were chiefly white British, with a greater number of females, and clonal diversity was perhaps underestimated. Nearly half of spike-specific TCRs reportedly target unmutated variant regions. Repertoires were obtained solely post-peak T cell response.

Comments on this clone: Its specificity is unknown.

Material: peripheral blood, obtained on day 0 of AZD1222 vaccination. The sequence was collected from an adult in good health. The chain employs TRBV5-4 and TRBJ1-1, with 7 nucleotides matching TRBD1. CDR3 in amino acids: CASSSDHLQGTEAFF. The DNA for the CDR3 is TGTGCCAGCAGCTCTGATCACCTACAGGGGACTGAAGCTTTCTTT.